This T cell receptor beta chain was found in a study of cytomegalovirus exposure and HLA in healthy donors. Study details: Unique TCR beta sequences numbering 95 million to 130 million came from about 179 million T cells in an earlier analysis. Broader study findings: Being indistinguishable, some V segments were excluded, TRBV6-2 and TRBV6-3 among them. Later, an analysis found that common viral pathogens appeared to be linked with several of the most significant clusters.

The CDR3 extends over 16 amino acids. The germline V gene has CDR1 SGHAT and CDR2 FQNNGV. Trimming pared 5 bases from V and 0 bases from J, leaving 17 bases between. In regard to this clone: The antigen remains undetermined.

Researchers ran the PCR with 60 Vbeta and 13 Jbeta primers. The repertoire was sequenced with immunoSEQ multiplex PCR; TCRdb's copy has only in-frame clones and lacks some. Seen here are 150,000 to 190,000 clones, approximately 77% observed once, and the top ten hold over 1.1%. Samples came from healthy bone marrow donors. The sequence was collected from a man aged 18-30 years in good health and CMV-seronegative. The sample was PBMCs. This chain links TRBV11-2 with TRBJ2-7; D is perhaps TRBD1 (6 bases). The CDR3 loop is CASSPGTFRSSYEQYF. In nucleotides, the CDR3 is TGTGCCAGCAGCCCGGGGACATTTAGGAGCTCCTACGAGCAGTACTTC.